This entry lists 24 T cell receptor beta chains sequenced from one sample in a study of cytomegalovirus exposure and HLA in healthy donors. With 60 Vbeta and 13 Jbeta primers, the PCR was carried out. Measured with immunoSEQ multiplex PCR; TCRdb has only the in-frame clones, and not every one. The profile shows about 160,000 clones, over 80% of them singletons. Sequencing was carried out using PBMCs. Receptors were obtained from a girl aged 5-17 years in good health and CMV-seropositive.

The J gene is TRBJ2-5, the V gene TRBV11-2, with D possibly being TRBD1 (5 bases). CDR3 length equals 15 residues. CDR1 is SGHAT, CDR2 FQNNGV, per germline. The germline V and J ends were trimmed by 7 bases and 2 bases, with 17 bases remaining between them. The CDR3 DNA reads TGTGCCAGCACCGGATGGGTTGGGGCACAAGAGACCCAGTACTTC. Translating gives CASTGWVGAQETQYF.

In its sample, this clone was seen once. The V and J genes are TRBV7-9 and TRBJ2-2; D is uncertain. CDR1 and CDR2 (germline): SEHNR, FQNEAQ (reference sequence). This CDR3 contains 14 residues. V was trimmed by 4 bases and J by 2 bases, leaving 8 bases between them. The CDR3 loop is CASSSTVNTGELFF. In DNA form, the CDR3 reads TGTGCCAGCAGCTCAACAGTTAACACCGGGGAGCTGTTTTTT.

The gene calls are TRBV19 and TRBJ2-7, with TRBD1 matching over 8 bases. V was pared by 4 bases and J by 0 bases, with 5 bases of the junction left unmatched. Germline CDR1 and CDR2: LNHDA and SQIVND (reference sequence). The CDR3 totals 15 residues. The CDR3 is CASSSGTGHSYEQYF. In nucleotides, the CDR3 is TGTGCCAGTAGTAGCGGGACAGGTCACTCCTACGAGCAGTACTTC.

The CDR3 DNA follows: TGTGCCAGCAGCTTGCGGACAGGACGCACAGATACGCAGTATTTT. Protein: CASSLRTGRTDTQYF. The V call is TRBV7-2, the J call TRBJ2-3; TRBD1 agrees at 7 bases. The CDR3 covers 15 residues. The trim removed 3 bases at V and 1 base at J, leaving 4 bases unmatched. Germline assignment: CDR1 SGHTA and CDR2 FQGNSA.

The chain joins TRBV7-6 to TRBJ1-1; 7 bases map to TRBD1. The V gene end was trimmed by 5 bases and the J gene end by 3 bases; junction bases not matched to a gene: 6. Per the germline V gene, CDR1 is SGHVS and CDR2 is FNYEAQ. The CDR3 has 14 residues. CDR3 residues: CASSQTGAYTEAFF. In DNA form, the CDR3 reads TGTGCCAGCAGCCAAACAGGGGCGTACACTGAAGCTTTCTTT.

The chain carries TRBV5-4 and TRBJ2-3; 7 bases are a match to TRBD2. V was pared by 4 bases and J by 4 bases, with 9 bases of the junction left unmatched. The CDR3 loop spans 15 amino acids. CDR1 is SGHNT, CDR2 YYREEE, per germline (reference sequence). The CDR3 DNA reads as TGTGCCAGCAGCCCCCGAGGTGGGGGGGCAGATACGCAGTATTTT. It specifies CASSPRGGGADTQYF.

Only a few counts were recorded for this clone. The chain combines TRBV6-5 with TRBJ2-2; the match to TRBD1 covers 7 bases. This CDR3 contains 16 residues. J gave up 3 bases and V 2 bases, and 6 bases lay outside the gene matches. Germline V gives CDR1 MNHEY, CDR2 SVGAGI. CDR3 amino acids: CASSYRTGVDTGELFF. The DNA of the CDR3 is TGTGCCAGCAGTTACAGAACAGGGGTGGACACCGGGGAGCTGTTTTTT.

This rearrangement joins TRBV7-9 to TRBJ1-4, with 8 bases aligning to TRBD1. This CDR3 has 14 amino acids. CDR1 and CDR2 from the germline V gene are SEHNR and FQNEAQ (reference sequence). With V trimmed by 2 bases and J by 8 bases, 4 bases remained unmatched. The CDR3 DNA is TGTGCCAGCAGCTTACAGGGGGCAGGGGAAAAACTGTTTTTT. Its protein product is CASSLQGAGEKLFF.

The chain uses TRBV7-6 and TRBJ1-4; 10 bases are a match to TRBD1. This CDR3 has 14 residues. V lost 5 bases to trimming and J lost 5 bases; unmatched junction nucleotides: 2. The germline CDR1 and CDR2 sequences are SGHVS and FNYEAQ. The CDR3 DNA reads as TGTGCCAGCAGCCGGGGACAGGGGAATGAAAAACTGTTTTTT. As protein: CASSRGQGNEKLFF.

This clone has more than one count but fewer than ten. The rearrangement links TRBV7-9 to TRBJ2-3; D call uncertain. The CDR3 contains 14 residues. Germline CDR1 is SEHNR and CDR2 is FQNEAQ (reference sequence). Trimming stripped 4 bases from V and 2 bases from J, with 10 bases between. Here the CDR3 DNA reads TGTGCCAGCAGCTCCCGCGGCTACACAGATACGCAGTATTTT. Residues: CASSSRGYTDTQYF. Complete variable domain (other parts from reference TRBV7-9 and TRBJ2-3): DTGVSQNPRHKITKRGQNVTFRCDPISEHNRLYWYRQTLGQGPEFLTYFQNEAQLEKSRLLSDRFSAERPKGSFSTLEIQRTEQGDSAMYLCASSSRGYTDTQYFGPGTRLTVL.

The chain employs TRBV27 and TRBJ1-2; D uncertain. This CDR3 contains 13 residues. V lost 7 bases and J lost 2, with 11 bases in between. Germline CDR1 reads MNHEY; CDR2 reads SMNVEV (reference sequence). The CDR3 spells CASTQNPNYGYTF. CDR3 nucleotides: TGTGCCAGCACGCAGAATCCCAACTATGGCTACACCTTC.

The chain employs TRBV9 and TRBJ2-7; TRBD1 agrees at 8 bases. The CDR3 sequence is 13 residues long. Germline lookup yields CDR1 SGDLS and CDR2 YYNGEE. V lost 3 bases to trimming and J lost 6 bases; unmatched junction nucleotides: 5. The CDR3 DNA follows: TGTGCCAGCAGCGGGCAGGGGGCTTCCGAGCAGTACTTC. This sequence encodes CASSGQGASEQYF.

This clone was seen only once. CDR3 residues: CASSSSSGGAVGELFF. The DNA for the CDR3 is TGTGCCAGCAGCTCATCTAGCGGGGGGGCCGTCGGGGAGCTGTTTTTT. The chain recombines TRBV11-3 with TRBJ2-2, with TRBD2 identical over 12 bases. Germline-derived CDR1 and CDR2 are SGHNT and YENEEA. Trimming removed 4 bases from V and 7 bases from J; junction bases left unmatched: 7. The CDR3 runs to 16 residues. The full variable domain, completed using reference TRBV11-3 and TRBJ2-2, is EAGVVQSPRYKIIEKKQPVAFWCNPISGHNTLYWYLQNLGQGPELLIRYENEEAVDDSQLPKDRFSAERLKGVDSTLKIQPAELGDSAVYLCASSSSSGGAVGELFFGEGSRLTVL.

The chain recombines TRBV6-1 with TRBJ1-1, with TRBD1 as a possible D gene (5 bases). The CDR3 is 15 residues long. The ends were cut back, 3 bases at V and 1 base at J, with 12 bases in the middle. CDR1 MNHNS and CDR2 SASEGT come from the germline V gene. CDR3: CASSEFQGWNTEAFF. In DNA, the CDR3 is TGTGCCAGCAGTGAGTTTCAGGGTTGGAACACTGAAGCTTTCTTT.

The rearrangement joins TRBV27 to TRBJ1-4; D might be TRBD1 (6 bases). V dropped 5 bases and J dropped 8 bases, with 21 bases sitting between them. The germline CDR1 and CDR2 sequences are MNHEY and SMNVEV (reference sequence). This CDR3 contains 16 residues. CDR3 sequence (DNA): TGTGCCAGCAGTCGGGGGGGGCAGGGAGGCGGAGAAAAACTGTTTTTT. It is translated as CASSRGGQGGGEKLFF.

The V and J genes are TRBV7-3 and TRBJ1-2, with D possibly being TRBD1 (6 bases). The germline gives CDR1 SGHTA, CDR2 FQGTGA. V shed 4 bases and J shed 8 bases, with 11 bases lying between them. The CDR3 totals 12 residues. This chain's CDR3 is CASSSPGDGYTF. The CDR3, as DNA: TGTGCCAGCAGCTCCCCAGGGGACGGCTACACCTTC.

The chain couples TRBV7-3 to TRBJ2-1, with 9 nucleotides matching TRBD1. Germline trimming cut 2 bases from V and 10 bases from J; bases unmatched to any gene: 18. From germline, CDR1 is SGHTA and CDR2 FQGTGA. The CDR3 runs to 18 residues. DNA of the CDR3: TGTGCCAGCAGCTTATATTGGAACGTTGGGACAGGGCCGAAGGAGCAGTTCTTC. It translates to CASSLYWNVGTGPKEQFF.

The rearrangement joins TRBV6-5 to TRBJ1-1; no clear D. The germline V gene has CDR1 MNHEY and CDR2 SVGAGI. This CDR3 has 12 amino acids. V lost 6 bases, J lost 5 bases, and 10 bases lay in between. CDR3 in amino acids: CASSRGYTEAFF. The CDR3, as DNA: TGTGCCAGCAGCCGAGGGTATACTGAAGCTTTCTTT.

This chain connects TRBV12-2 to TRBJ2-5; the table's D call of TRBD1 was not tested on the DNA. TRBV12-2 is reported as a pseudogene. The CDR3 runs to 17 residues. The CDR3 DNA sequence: TGTGCAAGTCGCTTAGGAAGAAGGCAGGGTGAAGGAGAGACCCAGTACTTC. Its protein is CASRLGRRQGEGETQYF.

With regard to this clone: This same CDR3 is encoded by further DNA sequences in the sample. The V gene is TRBV6-5, the J gene TRBJ2-5; TRBD2 is a possible D gene (5 bases). CDR1 and CDR2 (germline): MNHEY, SVGAGI. The V end was cut by 4 bases, the J end by 5 bases, with 5 bases between. This CDR3 spans 11 amino acids. CDR3 in DNA: TGTGCCAGCAGTTCGGGGGAGACCCAGTACTTC. As protein: CASSSGETQYF.

Only a few counts were recorded for this clone. V and J are TRBV5-1 and TRBJ2-1; the D gene is possibly TRBD1 (5 bases). The germline V gene encodes CDR1 SGHRS and CDR2 YFSETQ. The CDR3 extends over 17 amino acids. V was cut by 0 bases and J by 4 bases, with 17 bases left in between. CDR3 sequence (DNA): TGCGCCAGCAGCTTGGATCTTGGGGCCTCGACTTACAATGAGCAGTTCTTC. The encoded protein is CASSLDLGASTYNEQFF.

The chain employs TRBV7-9 and TRBJ2-7; TRBD2 matches 7 bases. Germline V gene lookup returns CDR1 SEHNR and CDR2 FQNEAQ (reference sequence). J gave up 2 bases and V 0 bases, and 7 bases lay outside the gene matches. This CDR3 has 16 amino acids. CDR3 DNA: TGTGCCAGCAGCTTAGCGTTTAAGGGGACTACCTACGAGCAGTACTTC. Translating it yields CASSLAFKGTTYEQYF.

This clone was seen more than once but under ten times. This chain uses TRBV5-6 with TRBJ2-7; 8 bases are shared with TRBD2. Germline assignment: CDR1 SGHDT and CDR2 YYEEEE. V gave up 3 bases and J gave up 2 bases; unmatched junction bases: 10. The length of the CDR3 is 16 residues. CDR3 DNA sequence: TGTGCCAGCAGCTCGAAGGAGGGGACTAGTGCCTACGAGCAGTACTTC. It encodes CASSSKEGTSAYEQYF.

The CDR3 spells CASSDNGSGDGYTF. CDR3 bases: TGTGCCAGCAGTGATAACGGTTCCGGGGATGGCTACACCTTC. The V and J genes are TRBV2 and TRBJ1-2; D is uncertain. CDR1 and CDR2 from the germline V gene are SNHLY and FYNNEI. The CDR3 is 14 amino acids. V was cut by 3 bases and J by 6 bases, with 14 bases left in between.